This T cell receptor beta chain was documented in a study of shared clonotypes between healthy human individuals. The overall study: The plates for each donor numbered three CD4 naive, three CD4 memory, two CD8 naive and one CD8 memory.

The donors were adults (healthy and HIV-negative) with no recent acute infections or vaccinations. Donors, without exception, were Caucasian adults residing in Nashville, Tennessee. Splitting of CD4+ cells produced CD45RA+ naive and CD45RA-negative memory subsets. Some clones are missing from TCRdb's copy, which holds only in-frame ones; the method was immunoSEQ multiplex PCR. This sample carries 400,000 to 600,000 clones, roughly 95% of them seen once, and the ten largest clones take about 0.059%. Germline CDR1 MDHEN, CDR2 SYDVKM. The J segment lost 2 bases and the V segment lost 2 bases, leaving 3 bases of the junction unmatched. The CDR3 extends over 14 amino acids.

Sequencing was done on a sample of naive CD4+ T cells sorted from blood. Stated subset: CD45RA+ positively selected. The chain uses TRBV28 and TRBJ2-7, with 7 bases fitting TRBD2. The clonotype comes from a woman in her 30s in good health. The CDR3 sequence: CASSLGGVPYEQYF. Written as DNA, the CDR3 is TGTGCCAGCAGTTTAGGGGGGGTTCCCTACGAGCAGTACTTC.